This T cell receptor (beta chain) was observed in a study of vaccination effects on CD4 cells after COVID-19 (dated by TCRdb to 2022 to 2024). Study-wide context: Participants received two doses of either the BNT162b2 or the mRNA-1273 mRNA SARS-CoV-2 vaccine. The study compared SARS-CoV-2 spike-specific CD4+ TCR repertoires before and after mRNA vaccination in COVID-19 convalescent patients and infection-naive vaccine recipients. Pre-vaccine samples were collected from a couple of convalescent patients 16 days and one week before the first dose, corresponding to 142 and 148 days after COVID-19 diagnosis. Cultures from other donors in the study were sequenced using the Oncomine TCR Beta short-read assay on an Illumina iSeq 100. A total of more than 8 COVID-19 convalescent patients and several SARS-CoV-2-naive healthy vaccine recipients were included in the full study. The full study reports these points: Marked clonal contraction was observed in both infection-induced and vaccine-induced clones at late post-vaccination timepoints, consistent with waning T cell responses. Limitations of the study were the small number of convalescent patients and the absence of early post-infection timepoints. In convalescent patients, the post-vaccine spike-reactive repertoire consisted mainly of new vaccine-induced clones, largely distinct from infection-induced clones.

In the ViraFEST assay, PBMC were stimulated with viral peptide pools, and TCR sequencing was then used to find antigen-specific CD4+ T cell clonotypes based on their expansion. After about 9 days of culture, CD4+ T cells were isolated with the EasySep CD4+ T cell isolation kit. PCR-confirmed SARS-CoV-2 infection had occurred in convalescent patients between March and December 2020, before the Alpha, Beta and Delta variants emerged in the United States. Some 2 million PBMC per well were cultured in IMDM with about 5% human AB serum, roughly 11 IU/ml IL-2 and gentamicin, plus 10 ug/ml peptides. On days 3 and 7, half of the culture medium was replaced with fresh IL-2-containing medium. Each peptide stimulation condition was cultured in triplicate wells unless otherwise noted. PBMC were separated from whole blood using Ficoll-Paque Plus gradient centrifugation and were then either cryopreserved at -140C or used fresh. Genomic DNA was extracted from cultured CD4+ T cells with the QIAamp micro DNA kit.

The CDR3, from cysteine to phenylalanine, totals 13 residues. The retained sequence is limited to the CDR3, 39 bases, with the frame set at the first base. Trimmed from V: 3 bases; trimmed from J: 2 bases; junction bases lacking a gene match: 4. CDR1 and CDR2 are read off the germline V gene (reference sequence) as GTSNPN and SVGIG. Library prep was done by the immunoSEQ multiplex PCR assay. TCR beta CDR3 sequencing was performed on DNA from the cultured, isolated CD4+ T cells. Per the original workflow: Non-productive TCR sequences were discarded, and reads were trimmed to the CDR3 region, with only CDR3s of 7 or more amino acids retained. Antigen-specific clonotypes were identified with the MANAFEST web app by comparing expansion in peptide wells against reference cultures. To be called positive, a clone needed expansion at FDR<0.05 compared with the reference and with all other wells, an odds ratio greater than 5, and a frequency greater than 0.1% in two replicate wells. Clonotypes significantly expanded in SARS-CoV-2 spike wells and in at least one common cold coronavirus spike condition were defined as cross-reactive. Levenshtein distance calculated with the stringdist R package was used to assess CDR3 similarity, and unrooted trees were constructed with ape in R 3.6.1. TCRdb obtained this table from immuneACCESS and retained in-frame rearrangements with V and J assigned. These tables miss some clones; where compared with another copy, unresolved V genes account for less than half of the shortfall, and the remainder is unexplained. V and J calls and clone size are as listed in that table; D and trimming were resolved from the DNA. The sample records tens of thousands of clones, around 78% of which are singletons. In total, the top ten clones hold about 35% of the sample.

This clone was found once. The antigen it binds to is not known. No base quality values were provided; no much bigger clone lies one nucleotide off. The source material was CD4+ T cells from PBMCs cultured with a peptide pool, sampled before COVID-19 vaccination. The rearranged chain carries TRBV30 and TRBJ2-7, with TRBD1 matching 7 junction bases. This receptor was taken from a human donor who had a prior SARS-CoV-2 infection. The CDR3: CAWRGTATYEQYF. The DNA reads TGTGCCTGGAGAGGGACAGCCACCTACGAGCAGTACTTC.